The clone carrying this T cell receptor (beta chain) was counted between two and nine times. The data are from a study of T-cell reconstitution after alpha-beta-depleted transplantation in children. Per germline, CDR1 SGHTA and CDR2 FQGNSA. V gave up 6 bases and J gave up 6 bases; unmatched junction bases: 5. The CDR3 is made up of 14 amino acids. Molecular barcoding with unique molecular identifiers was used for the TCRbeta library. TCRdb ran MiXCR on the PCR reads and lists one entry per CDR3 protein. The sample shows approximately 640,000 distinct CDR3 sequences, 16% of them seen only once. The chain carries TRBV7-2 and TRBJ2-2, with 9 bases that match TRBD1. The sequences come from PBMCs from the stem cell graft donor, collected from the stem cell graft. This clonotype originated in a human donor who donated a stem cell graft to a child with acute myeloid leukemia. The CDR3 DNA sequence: TGTGCCAGCAGACGCACAGGGGGCCCCGGGGAGCTGTTTTTT. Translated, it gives CASRRTGGPGELFF.